The 2 T cell receptor beta chains below were found in one sample sequenced in a study of cytomegalovirus exposure and HLA in healthy donors. The PCR had 60 Vbeta and 13 Jbeta primers. Produced via immunoSEQ multiplex PCR; TCRdb's table is partial and in-frame only. This table has about 140,000 clones, around 82% appearing once. The sequencing input was PBMCs. These TCRs come from a man in his forties in good health and CMV-seropositive.

This chain joins TRBV6-5 and TRBJ1-5; the match to TRBD1 covers 7 bases. With 6 bases clipped from V and 8 bases from J, the junction kept 10 bases outside the gene matches. Germline V gene data show CDR1 as MNHEY and CDR2 as SVGAGI. The CDR3 runs to 14 residues. CDR3 loop: CASRETGQTEPQHF. In DNA form, the CDR3 reads TGTGCCAGCAGGGAGACGGGACAGACCGAGCCCCAGCATTTT.

The J gene is TRBJ1-1, the V gene TRBV5-1, with 7 bases that match TRBD1. This CDR3 is built from 15 residues. The germline gives CDR1 SGHRS, CDR2 YFSETQ. The V gene end was trimmed by 4 bases and the J gene end by 1 base; junction bases not matched to a gene: 7. Here the CDR3 reads CASSVAGTANTEAFF. CDR3 nucleotide sequence: TGCGCCAGCAGCGTCGCAGGGACAGCGAACACTGAAGCTTTCTTT. Filled out from reference TRBV5-1 and TRBJ1-1, the complete variable domain reads KAGVTQTPRYLIKTRGQQVTLSCSPISGHRSVSWYQQTPGQGLQFLFEYFSETQRNKGNFPGRFSGRQFSNSRSEMNVSTLELGDSALYLCASSVAGTANTEAFFGQGTRLTVV.